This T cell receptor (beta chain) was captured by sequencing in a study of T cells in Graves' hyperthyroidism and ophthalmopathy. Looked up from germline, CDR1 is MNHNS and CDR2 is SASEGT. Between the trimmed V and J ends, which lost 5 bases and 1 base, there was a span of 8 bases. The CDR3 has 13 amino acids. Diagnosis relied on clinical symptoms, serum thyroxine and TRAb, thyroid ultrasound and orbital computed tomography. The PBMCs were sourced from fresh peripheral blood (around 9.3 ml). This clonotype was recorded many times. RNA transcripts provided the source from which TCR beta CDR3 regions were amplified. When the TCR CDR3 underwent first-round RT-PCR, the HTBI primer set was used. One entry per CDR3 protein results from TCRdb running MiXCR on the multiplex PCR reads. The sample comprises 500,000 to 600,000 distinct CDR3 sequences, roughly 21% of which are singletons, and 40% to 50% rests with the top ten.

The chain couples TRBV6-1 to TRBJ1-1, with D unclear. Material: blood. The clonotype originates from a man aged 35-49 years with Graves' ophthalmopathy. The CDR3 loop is CASSRFTNTEAFF. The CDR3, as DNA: TGTGCCAGCAGTCGTTTCACGAACACTGAAGCTTTCTTT.